This T cell receptor (beta chain) was sequenced during a study of blood T cell repertoires in COVID-19. Study-wide background: Samples of COVID-19 (acute and convalescent) were obtained from the United States, Italy and Spain. T cells, B-cell-depleted T cells, or PBMCs supplied cDNA or gDNA.

Source study methods: Reference gene primer amplification yielded estimated nucleated cell counts. Measured with immunoSEQ multiplex PCR; TCRdb has only the in-frame clones, and not every one. Clone size and V and J calls were adopted from that table, with D and trimming inferred from the DNA. The sample lists around 220,000 clones; approximately 90% were seen once. The CDR3 sequence is 17 residues long. From germline, CDR1 is LGHDT and CDR2 YNNKEL (reference sequence). V lost 4 bases and J lost 2, with 15 bases in between. The sequence derives from a man between 50 and 59 years old with acute or convalescent COVID-19. Specimen: peripheral blood. The genes are TRBV3-1 (or the pseudogene TRBV3-2) and TRBJ2-6; TRBD1 might be the D (5 bases). CDR3 protein: CASSRTTWGPGANVLTF. As DNA, the CDR3 is TGTGCCAGCAGCCGGACGACTTGGGGCCCTGGGGCCAACGTCCTGACTTTC.